The rows below give T cell receptor beta chains drawn from one sample of a study of T cell changes during pregnancy in multiple sclerosis. Sequencing used immunoSEQ multiplex PCR; TCRdb keeps in-frame clones, though not all of them. The sample has tens of thousands of clones, around 90% seen once. Sequences were derived from peripheral blood, sampled in the third trimester of pregnancy. The receptors shown here come from a female donor in good health, enrolled as a control in a pregnancy study. Both conserved end residues are part of each CDR3. Each record gives: J gene, V gene, D gene, clone size, CDR3 protein, CDR3 DNA. A D gene is named only where the DNA matches it firmly. Clone size, where shown, is once, few, many, or a class for clones that have expanded.

TRBJ2-1 TRBV30 TRBD2 - CAYTLIAGGFYNEQFF TGTGCCTACACTCTTATAGCGGGGGGGTTCTACAATGAGCAGTTCTTC
TRBJ1-3 TRBV18 TRBD1 - CASSQGQASGNTIYF TGTGCCAGCTCCCAGGGACAGGCCTCTGGAAACACCATATATTTT
TRBJ1-2 TRBV6-5 TRBD1 - CASSHRQGYGYTF TGTGCCAGCAGTCACCGACAGGGTTATGGCTACACCTTC
TRBJ2-3 TRBV6-4 TRBD2 - CASSGKAGGTDTQYF TGTGCCAGCAGCGGTAAAGCGGGGGGCACAGATACGCAGTATTTT
TRBJ2-3 TRBV5-1 TRBD2 - CASSIRGLPTDTQYF TGCGCCAGCAGTATCCGGGGACTACCGACAGATACGCAGTATTTT
TRBJ1-2 TRBV30 - - CAWSVLAGEYGYTF TGTGCCTGGAGTGTACTTGCAGGGGAGTATGGCTACACCTTC
TRBJ1-3 TRBV9 - - CASSVEGGSSGNTIYF TGTGCCAGCAGCGTAGAAGGCGGTAGCTCTGGAAACACCATATATTTT
TRBJ2-3 TRBV2 - - CAGTGWRARTDTQYF TGTGCCGGCACGGGGTGGAGGGCTCGCACAGATACGCAGTATTTT
TRBJ2-1 TRBV11-3 TRBD2 once CASSLGGTRDNEQFF TGTGCCAGCAGCTTAGGCGGGACTAGGGACAATGAGCAGTTCTTC
TRBJ2-3 TRBV7-3 TRBD2 once CASSSGGTDTQYF TGTGCCAGTAGTAGCGGGGGCACAGATACGCAGTATTTT
TRBJ2-3 TRBV7-6 - - CASSLAPRRTDTQYF TGTGCCAGCAGCTTAGCTCCTAGAAGGACAGATACGCAGTATTTT
TRBJ1-5 TRBV28 - once CASSLMGAGQPQHF TGTGCCAGCAGTTTAATGGGCGCAGGTCAGCCCCAGCATTTT
TRBJ2-2 TRBV30 - - CAWSVSARPGELFF TGTGCCTGGAGTGTCTCGGCTAGACCCGGGGAGCTGTTTTTT
TRBJ1-2 TRBV9 TRBD1 once CASSVDRVHGYTF TGTGCCAGCAGCGTGGACAGGGTACATGGCTACACCTTC
TRBJ2-7 TRBV28 - - CASSFLLDGHTYEQYF TGTGCCAGCAGTTTTCTTTTAGACGGACATACCTACGAGCAGTACTTC
TRBJ2-2 TRBV6-1 - - CASSASLAVPGELFF TGTGCCAGCAGTGCGAGTCTGGCGGTACCCGGGGAGCTGTTTTTT
TRBJ2-7 TRBV7-8 - - CASSFGQSYEQYF TGTGCCAGCAGCTTCGGACAGTCCTACGAGCAGTACTTC
TRBJ2-1 TRBV28 - - CASSGLGGLLKDEQFF TGTGCCAGCAGTGGCCTCGGGGGACTCCTTAAGGATGAGCAGTTCTTC
TRBJ2-3 TRBV9 TRBD1 - CASSVRQGGDTQYF TGTGCCAGCAGCGTCCGACAGGGGGGAGATACGCAGTATTTT
TRBJ2-2 TRBV12-5 TRBD2 - CASGVGGTGELFF TGTGCTAGTGGAGTGGGGGGGACCGGGGAGCTGTTTTTT
TRBJ2-1 TRBV5-1 - - CASSYKGGGNEQFF TGCGCCAGCAGCTATAAGGGAGGAGGGAATGAGCAGTTCTTC
TRBJ2-1 TRBV7-2 - - CASSRVAVEQFF TGTGCCAGCAGCCGTGTGGCGGTTGAGCAGTTCTTC
TRBJ2-2 TRBV6-1 - once CASSVLAGNTGELFF TGTGCCAGCAGCGTACTAGCCGGGAATACCGGGGAGCTGTTTTTT
TRBJ2-5 TRBV9 TRBD1 - CASSPGDRALETQYF TGTGCCAGCAGCCCAGGGGACAGGGCTTTGGAGACCCAGTACTTC
TRBJ2-7 TRBV25-1 - once CASELAGAREQYF TGTGCCAGCGAGTTGGCGGGGGCAAGGGAGCAGTACTTC
TRBJ1-6 TRBV18 TRBD1 - CASSPLQGKGSPLHF TGTGCCAGCTCACCACTACAGGGGAAGGGGTCACCCCTCCACTTT
TRBJ2-1 TRBV7-2 TRBD1 - CASSRDRVSNEQFF TGTGCCAGCAGCCGGGACAGGGTTTCCAATGAGCAGTTCTTC
TRBJ2-5 TRBV4-2 - - CASSQEANGFRETQYF TGTGCCAGCAGCCAGGAGGCAAATGGCTTTAGGGAGACCCAGTACTTC
TRBJ1-5 TRBV29-1 TRBD1 - CSVWDRESNQPQHF TGCAGCGTTTGGGACAGGGAAAGCAATCAGCCCCAGCATTTT
TRBJ2-7 TRBV4-3 TRBD2 - CASSQGSPGGTNEQYF TGCGCCAGCAGCCAAGGCTCACCGGGGGGGACGAACGAGCAGTACTTC
TRBJ1-5 TRBV28 TRBD1 - CASSPDRADQPQHF TGTGCCAGCAGTCCCGACAGGGCCGATCAGCCCCAGCATTTT
TRBJ2-7 TRBV7-9 - few CASSLEANEQYF TGTGCCAGCAGCCTCGAGGCTAACGAGCAGTACTTC
TRBJ2-7 TRBV10-3 TRBD1 - CAISRDSYEQYF TGTGCCATCAGCCGGGACAGTTACGAGCAGTACTTC
TRBJ2-7 TRBV5-1 TRBD1 - CASSQQDRGGNYEQYF TGCGCCAGCAGCCAACAAGACAGGGGAGGAAACTACGAGCAGTACTTC
TRBJ2-3 TRBV19 - - CASSEAWVTTDTQYF TGTGCCAGTAGCGAGGCTTGGGTCACCACAGATACGCAGTATTTT
TRBJ1-3 TRBV5-1 TRBD1 - CASRGTVAGNTIYF TGCGCCAGCAGAGGGACAGTCGCTGGAAACACCATATATTTT
TRBJ1-1 TRBV19 TRBD1 - CASSTPSRGDTEAFF TGTGCCAGTAGTACCCCAAGCAGGGGGGACACTGAAGCTTTCTTT
TRBJ1-5 TRBV5-1 TRBD1 - CASRGDREDQPQHF TGCGCCAGCAGGGGGGACAGGGAAGATCAGCCCCAGCATTTT
TRBJ1-1 TRBV5-4 - - CASSLTRQGKNTEAFF TGTGCCAGCAGCTTGACTCGACAAGGAAAGAACACTGAAGCTTTCTTT
TRBJ2-4 TRBV5-6 TRBD1 - CASSLKGAENIQYF TGTGCCAGCAGCTTGAAGGGGGCGGAAAACATTCAGTACTTC
TRBJ1-1 TRBV6-4 - - CASSREENTEAFF TGTGCCAGCAGCCGTGAGGAGAACACTGAAGCTTTCTTT
TRBJ1-2 TRBV18 TRBD1 - CASSTDRATANYGYTF TGTGCCAGCTCAACTGACAGGGCAACTGCTAACTATGGCTACACCTTC
TRBJ2-2 TRBV6-4 TRBD2 - CASSARGDWSGELFF TGTGCCAGCAGTGCCCGGGGGGATTGGTCCGGGGAGCTGTTTTTT
TRBJ1-1 TRBV28 TRBD1 - CASSWTGGSTEAFF TGTGCCAGCAGTTGGACAGGGGGCTCCACTGAAGCTTTCTTT
TRBJ2-7 TRBV6-1 TRBD2 - CASSERAGGLEQYF TGTGCCAGCAGTGAAAGGGCGGGGGGGCTCGAGCAGTACTTC
TRBJ2-7 TRBV5-4 - - CASSLTGTSSYEQYF TGTGCCAGCAGCTTGACCGGGACTTCATCTTACGAGCAGTACTTC
TRBJ2-1 TRBV6-6 TRBD2 - CASSGLAGEQFF TGTGCCAGCAGTGGACTAGCGGGTGAGCAGTTCTTC
TRBJ2-5 TRBV9 TRBD2 - CASGSGGETQYF TGTGCCAGCGGTAGCGGGGGGGAGACCCAGTACTTC
TRBJ2-1 TRBV7-2 - once CASTLSGGRYNEQFF TGTGCCAGCACATTGTCGGGGGGCCGATACAATGAGCAGTTCTTC
TRBJ2-7 TRBV15 TRBD2 - CATSRDRLAGTYEQYF TGTGCCACCAGCAGAGATAGACTAGCGGGGACCTACGAGCAGTACTTC